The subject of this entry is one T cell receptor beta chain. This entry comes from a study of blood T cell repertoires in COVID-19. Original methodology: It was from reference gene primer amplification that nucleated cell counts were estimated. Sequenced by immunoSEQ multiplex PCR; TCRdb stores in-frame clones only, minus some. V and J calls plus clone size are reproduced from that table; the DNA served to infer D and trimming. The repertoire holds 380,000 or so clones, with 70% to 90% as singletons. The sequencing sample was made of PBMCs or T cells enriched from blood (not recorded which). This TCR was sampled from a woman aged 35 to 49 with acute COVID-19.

The CDR3 here is CASSLGRGVAGNTIYF. In nucleotides, the CDR3 is TGTGCCAGCAGCTTGGGTCGGGGGGTAGCTGGAAACACCATATATTTT. The chain is built from TRBV5-4 and TRBJ1-3, with a weak D call TRBD1 (5 bases). The CDR3 totals 16 residues. The germline gives CDR1 SGHNT, CDR2 YYREEE (reference sequence). V lost 0 bases, J lost 2 bases, and 12 bases lay in between.